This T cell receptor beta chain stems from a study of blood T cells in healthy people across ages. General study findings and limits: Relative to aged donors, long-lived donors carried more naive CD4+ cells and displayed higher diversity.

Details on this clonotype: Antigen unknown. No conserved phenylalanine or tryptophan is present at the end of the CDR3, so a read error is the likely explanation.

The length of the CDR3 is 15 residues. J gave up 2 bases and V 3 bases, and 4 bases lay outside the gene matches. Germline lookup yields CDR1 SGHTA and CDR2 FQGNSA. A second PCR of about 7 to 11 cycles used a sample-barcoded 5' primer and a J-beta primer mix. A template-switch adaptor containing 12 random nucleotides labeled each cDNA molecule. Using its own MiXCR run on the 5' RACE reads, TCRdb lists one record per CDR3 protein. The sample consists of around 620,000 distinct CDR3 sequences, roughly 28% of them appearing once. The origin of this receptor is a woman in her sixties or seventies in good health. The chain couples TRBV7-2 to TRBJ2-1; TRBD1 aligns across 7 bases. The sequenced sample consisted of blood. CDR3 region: CASSLMTGPYNEQFL. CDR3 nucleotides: TGTGCCAGCAGCTTGATGACAGGGCCCTACAATGAGCAGTTCCTC.